This TCR beta chain was documented in a study of identical twins. TCRdb passed the 5' RACE reads through MiXCR, listing each CDR3 protein once. The sample includes some 250,000 distinct CDR3 sequences, more than 9.5% of them seen just once. This clonotype was seen repeatedly, ten times or more. Its antigen is unknown. Study outcomes and limitations: Twin sharing of out-of-frame TCR alpha was underestimated by models in monozygotic pairs.

The CDR3 loop spans 12 amino acids. Trimming removed 0 bases from V and 3 bases from J, with 2 bases in between. Per the germline V gene, CDR1 is LGHDT and CDR2 is YNNKEL (reference sequence). This sample also belongs to another study, concerning yellow fever vaccine responses in identical twins.

This sequence joins TRBV3-1 and TRBJ2-5, with D hard to call. Sequenced: memory (CD45RO+) T cells sorted from blood. The TCR was taken from a woman in her late teens or twenties in good health. The CDR3 bases are TGTGCCAGCAGCCAAGAAAAAGAGACCCAGTACTTC. Residues: CASSQEKETQYF.